Each of the 23 T cell receptor beta chains below was sequenced from the same sample in a study of Graves' ophthalmopathy and Graves' hyperthyroidism. Beta-chain TCR CDR3 regions were amplified from RNA transcripts. Second-round multiplex PCR came after first-round RT-PCR with HTBI primers. MiXCR, applied by TCRdb to the multiplex PCR reads, yields one record per CDR3 protein. The data contain about 1.2 million distinct CDR3 sequences, 35% to 40% of them singletons. The sample was peripheral blood or thyroid tissue (not recorded which). Every receptor here comes from an adult man with Graves' hyperthyroidism.

This clonotype was detected a few times. The rearrangement links TRBV7-9 to TRBJ1-3; no clear D gene. From germline, CDR1 is SEHNR and CDR2 FQNEAQ (reference sequence). Between the trimmed V and J ends, which lost 5 bases and 0 bases, there was a span of 11 bases. This CDR3 has 15 residues. The CDR3, as DNA: TGTGCCAGCAGCCAAGGACTGCACTCTGGAAACACCATATATTTT. Translated: CASSQGLHSGNTIYF.

To note about this clonotype: A much bigger clone sits one base away, suggesting this may be a read error. In this CDR3 the conserved last residue, phenylalanine or tryptophan, is missing, so a read error is likely. The chain is built from TRBV5-1 and TRBJ1-1; no clear D. The CDR3 contains 13 residues. Per the germline V gene, CDR1 is SGHRS and CDR2 is YFSETQ. V gave up 4 bases and J gave up 10 bases, with 17 bases separating them. CDR3 sequence reads: CASSPEVGLGAFL. CDR3 coding DNA: TGCGCCAGCAGCCCGGAGGTGGGCCTTGGAGCTTTCCTT.

V gene TRBV10-3 combines with J gene TRBJ2-7; perhaps TRBD1 as D (6 bases). Trimming stripped 2 bases from V and 7 bases from J, with 15 bases between. The CDR3 runs 14 residues. Germline V gives CDR1 ENHRY, CDR2 SYGVKD. The CDR3 loop reads CAISEMDKGDEQYF. The CDR3 nucleotides read TGTGCCATCAGTGAGATGGATAAGGGGGATGAGCAGTACTTC.

The table lists this clonotype with many counts. The V gene is TRBV12-3 or TRBV12-4, the J gene TRBJ2-5; no reliable D call. This CDR3 has 14 amino acids. The V end lost 3 bases, the J end lost 1 base, and 9 bases lay between the germline ends. CDR3 in DNA: TGTGCCAGCAGTTTGGTTTCCAGCCAAGAGACCCAGTACTTC. Translation gives CASSLVSSQETQYF.

This clonotype was picked up many times. The junction does not match germline at one end; this may be a read error. The chain joins TRBV10-3 to TRBJ1-2, with 8 bases lining up with TRBD1. CDR3 length: 17 residues. Per the germline V gene, CDR1 is ENHRY and CDR2 is SYGVKD. The CDR3 region is CASSYSDFDRGSYGYTF. In DNA form, the CDR3 reads TGTGCCAGCAGTTACTCGGATTTTGACAGGGGATCCTATGGCTACACCTTC.

J is TRBJ2-7 and V is TRBV20-1; 7 bases are shared with TRBD1. V shed 6 bases, J shed 5 bases, and the junction held 16 bases outside the gene matches. The CDR3 has 15 amino acids. The V gene's germline CDR1 is DFQATT and CDR2 SNEGSKA (reference sequence). CDR3 bases: TGCAGTGCCGGAGACCGGGACAGTATAGTCGACGAGCAGTACTTC. Encoded protein: CSAGDRDSIVDEQYF.

There are a few counts of this clonotype. This chain uses TRBV20-1 with TRBJ1-2; D unresolved. This CDR3 has 14 residues. Trimming pared 3 bases from V and 0 bases from J, leaving 11 bases between. Germline CDR1 DFQATT, CDR2 SNEGSKA (reference sequence). CDR3 residues: CSASLSQANYGYTF. CDR3 in DNA: TGCAGTGCTAGTTTAAGTCAAGCTAACTATGGCTACACCTTC.

The chain combines TRBV4-3 with TRBJ1-2; possible D gene TRBD1, 6 bases. The V gene lost 2 bases and the J gene lost 7 bases, with 14 bases spanning the gap. Germline V lookup: CDR1 LGHNA, CDR2 YSLEER. The CDR3 covers 14 residues. This CDR3 is CASSQQGLYCGYTF. As DNA, the CDR3 is TGCGCCAGCAGCCAACAGGGGCTTTATTGTGGCTACACCTTC.

This clonotype was recorded many times. This chain uses TRBV2 with TRBJ2-7; D unclear. The CDR3 covers 15 residues. Germline V lookup: CDR1 SNHLY, CDR2 FYNNEI. The V end lost 2 bases, the J end lost 9 bases, and 20 bases lay between the germline ends. The CDR3 region is CASSEQVPTSLGQYF. In DNA, the CDR3 is TGTGCCAGCAGTGAACAGGTCCCAACTTCCTTAGGGCAGTACTTC.

This clonotype has at least ten counts. This chain uses TRBV19 with TRBJ1-5; TRBD1 matches at 8 bases. The CDR3 runs to 14 residues. With 4 bases clipped from V and 3 bases from J, the junction kept 2 bases outside the gene matches. The germline V gene encodes CDR1 LNHDA and CDR2 SQIVND (reference sequence). The DNA for the CDR3 is TGTGCCAGTAGTAAGGACAGGGACAATCAGCCCCAGCATTTT. Its protein product is CASSKDRDNQPQHF.

The V gene is TRBV12-3 or TRBV12-4, the J gene TRBJ1-5; D may be TRBD1 (6 bases). The CDR3 is made up of 15 amino acids. Trimming shortened V by 1 base and J by 5 bases, and 12 bases separated the two germline ends. The CDR3 region is CASSLVRGADQPQHF. The CDR3 coding sequence is TGTGCCAGCAGTTTAGTGCGGGGGGCAGATCAGCCCCAGCATTTT.

Many counts were recorded for this clonotype. V usage is TRBV20-1 and J usage is TRBJ2-7; a weak D match, TRBD1 (5 bases). Trimming shortened V by 6 bases and J by 6 bases, and 12 bases separated the two germline ends. Per the germline V gene, CDR1 is DFQATT and CDR2 is SNEGSKA (reference sequence). The CDR3 spans 11 residues. CDR3 loop: CSAWTISEQYF. In nucleotides, the CDR3 is TGCAGTGCATGGACAATCTCCGAGCAGTACTTC.

This clonotype was counted many times. V is TRBV29-1 and J is TRBJ2-7; D gene ambiguous. Trimming took off 2 bases at V and 2 bases at J, with 7 bases between the two ends. Germline values: CDR1 SQVTM, CDR2 ANQGSEA. The CDR3 is 12 residues long. As DNA, the CDR3 is TGCAGCGTTGAAACGGAACCCTACGAGCAGTACTTC. It yields the protein CSVETEPYEQYF.

The chain is built from TRBV29-1 and TRBJ2-5, with D possibly called TRBD1 or TRBD2 (5 bases each). Germline loops: CDR1 SQVTM, CDR2 ANQGSEA. V lost 4 bases to trimming and J lost 5 bases, with 8 bases between them. The CDR3 length is 11 residues. CDR3 sequence (DNA): TGCAGCGTTGGTGGGACCGAGACCCAGTACTTC. This codes for CSVGGTETQYF.

As to this clonotype: The junction does not match germline at one end; this may be a read error. The V call is TRBV25-1, the J call TRBJ1-1; a weak D match, TRBD1 (5 bases). Germline lookup yields CDR1 MGHDK and CDR2 SYGVNS. CDR3 length equals 13 residues. This CDR3 is CASSVQENAEAFF. CDR3 in DNA: TGTGCCAGCTCGGTACAGGAGAACGCTGAAGCTTTCTTT. The complete variable domain, with remaining parts taken from reference TRBV25-1 and TRBJ1-1, reads EADIYQTPRYLVIGTGKKITLECSQTMGHDKMYWYQQDPGMELHLIHYSYGVNSTEKGDLSSESTVSRIRTEHFPLTLESARPSHTSQYLCASSVQENAEAFFGQGTRLTVV.

This clonotype came up many times. The rearrangement uses TRBV7-2 and TRBJ1-4, with 9 bases lining up with TRBD1. J was trimmed by 6 bases and V by 6 bases; bases with no gene match: 8. Germline values: CDR1 SGHTA, CDR2 FQGNSA. The CDR3 length is 15 residues. The CDR3 spells CASRVTGGEDEKLFF. CDR3 nucleotides: TGTGCCAGCAGGGTCACAGGGGGCGAAGATGAAAAACTGTTTTTT.

This clonotype has ten or more counts. The J gene is TRBJ1-5, the V gene TRBV7-9, with D possibly TRBD1 on 5 matching bases. This CDR3 has 14 residues. CDR1 is SEHNR and CDR2 is FQNEAQ in the germline V gene (reference sequence). The ends were cut back, 4 bases at V and 11 bases at J, with 18 bases in the middle. The CDR3 sequence is CASSSSAMGTAQHF. CDR3 DNA: TGTGCCAGCAGCTCCAGCGCTATGGGGACGGCCCAGCATTTT. Full variable domain (missing parts from reference TRBV7-9 and TRBJ1-5): DTGVSQNPRHKITKRGQNVTFRCDPISEHNRLYWYRQTLGQGPEFLTYFQNEAQLEKSRLLSDRFSAERPKGSFSTLEIQRTEQGDSAMYLCASSSSAMGTAQHFGDGTRLSIL.

The chain couples TRBV2 to TRBJ1-1, with TRBD1 as a possible D gene (6 bases). Germline V gene sequence: CDR1 SNHLY, CDR2 FYNNEI. There are 14 residues in the CDR3. V shed 6 bases and J shed 1 base, with 12 bases lying between them. The chain's CDR3 is CASRTGHSNTEAFF. CDR3 nucleotides: TGTGCCAGCAGGACGGGACATTCGAACACTGAAGCTTTCTTT.

This chain joins TRBV20-1 and TRBJ2-1, with TRBD2 matching over 10 bases. Germline V CDR1 and CDR2: DFQATT, SNEGSKA (reference sequence). After removal of 4 bases from V and 7 bases from J, the junction contained 10 bases not matched to a gene. The CDR3 consists of 15 residues. The CDR3 sequence is CSAITLAGVWNEQFF. DNA of the CDR3: TGCAGTGCTATAACGCTAGCGGGGGTCTGGAATGAGCAGTTCTTC.

This clonotype was counted between two and nine times. One base away lies a much larger clone, so this may be a sequencing read error. The conserved final phenylalanine or tryptophan is absent from the CDR3, which likely points to a read error. J is TRBJ1-1 and V is TRBV19, with 11 bases lining up with TRBD1. In germline, CDR1 is LNHDA, CDR2 SQIVND (reference sequence). Trimming removed 6 bases from V and 4 bases from J; junction bases left unmatched: 7. The CDR3 has 15 amino acids. CDR3 amino acids: CASRSRTGGITEAFL. CDR3 DNA: TGTGCCAGTAGAAGCCGGACAGGGGGCATCACTGAAGCTTTCCTT.

This clonotype showed up many times. This chain uses TRBV15 with TRBJ2-2; D unresolved. Trimming cost V 7 bases and J 0 bases, with 3 bases left between them. CDR1 LNHNV and CDR2 YYDKDF come from the germline V gene (reference sequence). The CDR3 is 12 residues long. This CDR3 is CATTPNTGELFF. Here the CDR3 DNA reads TGTGCCACCACCCCGAACACCGGGGAGCTGTTTTTT.

A single count supports this clonotype. Mismatch with germline at one junction end may stem from a read error. J is TRBJ1-3 and V is TRBV29-1; a weak D match, TRBD1 (5 bases). Germline V CDR1 and CDR2: SQVTM, ANQGSEA. The CDR3 runs to 15 residues. The CDR3 DNA follows: TGCAGCGTTGAAGATAGTGTACAGGCTGGAAACACCAAATATTTT. Translating gives CSVEDSVQAGNTKYF.

This clonotype was seen many times. The V and J genes are TRBV7-9 and TRBJ2-7; D gene uncertain. V was trimmed by 1 base and J by 2 bases, leaving 12 bases between them. The CDR3 sequence is 15 residues long. Germline CDR1 SEHNR, CDR2 FQNEAQ (reference sequence). CDR3 loop: CASSLVEKSAYEQYF. CDR3 in DNA: TGTGCCAGCAGCTTAGTAGAGAAATCAGCCTACGAGCAGTACTTC.